The next 11 T cell receptor beta chains were all read from a single sample in a study of cytomegalovirus exposure and HLA in healthy donors. PCR employed 60 Vbeta and 13 Jbeta primers. The assay was immunoSEQ multiplex PCR, and TCRdb's table has in-frame clones only and misses some. In total, the table holds 77,000 or so clones. Material: PBMCs. The receptor set was obtained from a man younger than 45 in good health and CMV-seronegative.

Notes on this clone: Other DNA sequences in the same sample also yield this CDR3. The rearrangement uses TRBV19 and TRBJ2-5; a possible D gene is TRBD2 (6 bases). The V end was cut by 6 bases, the J end by 4 bases, with 9 bases between. The CDR3 is 12 residues long. Germline CDR1 is LNHDA and CDR2 is SQIVND (reference sequence). CDR3 bases: TGTGCCAGTAGACTAGCCGGAGAGACCCAGTACTTC. It yields the protein CASRLAGETQYF.

The CDR3 loop reads CASSRNRGSNYGYTF. As DNA, the CDR3 is TGTGCCAGCAGCCGAAACAGGGGATCTAACTATGGCTACACCTTC. This chain links TRBV6-5 with TRBJ1-2; 7 bases line up with TRBD1. The ends lost 6 bases at V and 0 bases at J; junction bases unmatched: 7. Per germline, CDR1 MNHEY and CDR2 SVGAGI. CDR3 length: 15 amino acids.

V and J are TRBV29-1 and TRBJ2-5, with D tentatively TRBD2 (5 bases). The better agreement between TRBJ2-7 and the DNA end casts doubt on the J call. Germline V gene lookup returns CDR1 SQVTM and CDR2 ANQGSEA. The CDR3 is made up of 14 amino acids. The CDR3 protein is CSVVLDWLSYEQYF. In DNA form, the CDR3 reads TGCAGCGTTGTTTTGGACTGGCTCTCCTACGAGCAGTACTTC.

This chain links TRBV6-6 with TRBJ1-1; maybe TRBD1 (6 bases). From germline, CDR1 is MNHNY and CDR2 SVGAGI (reference sequence). The CDR3 runs to 14 residues. V gave up 9 bases and J gave up 0 bases, with 14 bases separating them. In nucleotides, the CDR3 is TGTGCCAGTAGGGGGGGCCCTATGAACACTGAAGCTTTCTTT. Translation: CASRGGPMNTEAFF.

On this clone: Germline and junction disagree at one end, which may indicate a read error. The sample has other DNA sequences that encode this CDR3 too. V is TRBV25-1 and J is TRBJ2-7; D might be TRBD1 (6 bases). The CDR3 runs to 15 residues. From germline, CDR1 is MGHDK and CDR2 SYGVNS. The CDR3 protein is CASSESPGAPGEQYF. The CDR3 bases are TGTGCCAGCAGTGAATCCCCAGGGGCCCCGGGCGAGCAATACTTC.

The chain combines TRBV28 with TRBJ2-3, with 9 bases aligning to TRBD1. From germline, CDR1 is MDHEN and CDR2 SYDVKM. The CDR3 is made up of 14 amino acids. V was pared by 8 bases and J by 2 bases, with 5 bases of the junction left unmatched. The DNA of the CDR3 is TGTGCCAGCTACGACAGGGGGGTCACAGATACGCAGTATTTT. Translating gives CASYDRGVTDTQYF.

The chain is built from TRBV9 and TRBJ2-7; maybe TRBD1 (6 bases). There are 14 residues in the CDR3. V was cut by 2 bases and J by 2 bases, with 11 bases left in between. The germline V gene encodes CDR1 SGDLS and CDR2 YYNGEE. The CDR3 protein is CASSVRQDAYEQYF. The CDR3, as DNA: TGTGCCAGCAGCGTCCGACAGGACGCCTACGAGCAGTACTTC.

The gene calls are TRBV5-5 and TRBJ1-2; 7 bases are a match to TRBD1. CDR1 SGHKS and CDR2 YYEKEE come from the germline V gene (reference sequence). J lost 3 bases, V lost 0 bases, and 5 bases had no gene match. The CDR3 runs 15 residues. The CDR3, as DNA: TGTGCCAGCAGCTTGGACAGGGGATTTTACTATGGCTACACCTTC. Protein sequence: CASSLDRGFYYGYTF.

The chain couples TRBV5-3 to TRBJ2-1; unclear D gene. TRBV5-3 is an ORF; its function is uncertain. The V end lost 0 bases, the J end lost 2 bases, and 9 bases lay between the germline ends. This CDR3 contains 15 residues. The CDR3 loop reads CARSLGRQAYNEQFF. CDR3 bases: TGTGCCAGAAGCTTGGGTCGGCAGGCCTACAATGAGCAGTTCTTC.

V and J are TRBV30 and TRBJ1-1; possibly TRBD1 for D (5 bases). V lost 1 base, J lost 5 bases, and 17 bases lay in between. Per the germline V gene, CDR1 is GTSNPN and CDR2 is SVGIG (reference sequence). The CDR3 runs to 15 residues. CDR3 sequence reads: CAWSARSRQGTEAFF. In DNA form, the CDR3 reads TGTGCCTGGAGTGCCAGAAGTAGGCAGGGTACTGAAGCTTTCTTT.

V usage is TRBV5-1 and J usage is TRBJ1-3, with TRBD1 as a possible D gene (5 bases). The V end was cut by 4 bases, the J end by 2 bases, with 13 bases between. The CDR3 runs to 15 residues. Germline V gives CDR1 SGHRS, CDR2 YFSETQ. The CDR3 bases are TGCGCCAGCAGCGGGCAGGGAAGGGCTGGAAACACCATATATTTT. It specifies CASSGQGRAGNTIYF.